This TCR beta chain emerged from a study of shared clonotypes between healthy human individuals. About this clone: The antigen is unknown.

Template for every sorted-subset replicate PCR totaled roughly 210 ng DNA, tens of thousands of T cell genomes. The protocol was immunoSEQ multiplex PCR, while the TCRdb copy is restricted to in-frame clones and leaves out a portion. The sample yields 650,000 to 800,000 clones, roughly 94% seen once. Overall study results and limits: It was anticipated that sequencing depth would influence how many clonotypes donors shared.

From germline, CDR1 is SGDLS and CDR2 YYNGEE. V was shortened by 4 bases and J by 0 bases, with 22 bases between the two germline ends. CDR3 size: 19 residues. Terminally differentiated effector memory CD45RA+ cells were excluded by CCR7 positive selection of CD45RO-negative cells. The J gene is TRBJ2-2, the V gene TRBV9; D is perhaps TRBD2 (6 bases). This sequence originates from a man aged 25 to 45 in good health. Sequencing was done on a sample of naive CD8+ T cells sorted from blood. CDR3 bases: TGTGCCAGCAGCTCCCAGGGCTTAGCGGAAAATCCGAACACCGGGGAGCTGTTTTTT. Protein product: CASSSQGLAENPNTGELFF. Full variable domain (rest looked up from reference TRBV9 and TRBJ2-2): DSGVTQTPKHLITATGQRVTLRCSPRSGDLSVYWYQQSLDQGLQFLIQYYNGEERAKGNILERFSAQQFPDLHSELNLSSLELGDSALYFCASSSQGLAENPNTGELFFGEGSRLTVL.